The rows below give T cell receptor beta chains drawn from one sample of a study of blood T cells in healthy people across ages. TCRdb redid the calling of the 5' RACE reads with MiXCR, one entry per CDR3 protein. The repertoire holds about 1.6 million distinct CDR3 sequences, with 34% as singletons. Sequencing used blood. The receptors come from a woman in her twenties or thirties in good health. The CDR3 runs from the conserved cysteine through the conserved F or W. The order of the fields is V gene, J gene, CDR3 protein.

TRBV20-1	TRBJ1-2	CSTNPDRRYGYTF
TRBV6-1	TRBJ1-1	CAIRRGGMNTEAFF
TRBV20-1	TRBJ1-2	CSAIPGGRGGYTF
TRBV10-3	TRBJ2-7	CAISAGGQSYEQYF
TRBV25-1	TRBJ2-7	CASSVNDEQYF
TRBV7-9	TRBJ2-3	CASSPLATVAQYF
TRBV12-3/TRBV12-4	TRBJ2-7	CASRTSKNLYEQYF
TRBV4-1	TRBJ2-5	CASSRRLGAQETQYF
TRBV2	TRBJ2-3	CASLRGLNTDTQYF
TRBV6-1	TRBJ2-1	CASSHEADSSYNEQFF
TRBV2	TRBJ2-1	CASSVEGLAAYEQFF
TRBV6-5	TRBJ2-7	CASSRTVGAYEQYF
TRBV5-1	TRBJ2-1	CASSHGTSGYNEQFF
TRBV10-3	TRBJ2-3	CAISATREGTDTQYF
TRBV5-6	TRBJ2-7	CASSANHYEQYF
TRBV7-9	TRBJ2-6	CASSQQLSGANVLTF
TRBV3-1	TRBJ2-7	CASAPGQGAYEQYF
TRBV10-3	TRBJ2-4	CAISKGGQGEANIQYF
TRBV27	TRBJ2-1	CALRVGNEQFF
TRBV12-3/TRBV12-4	TRBJ1-2	CASSTLRDRGYGYTF
TRBV12-3/TRBV12-4	TRBJ1-4	CASSFREKLFF
TRBV13	TRBJ1-2	CASSPEASYNYGYTF
TRBV12-3/TRBV12-4	TRBJ1-1	CASSLEEGAAFF
TRBV5-1	TRBJ2-5	CASSLGDRDVGTQYF
TRBV12-3/TRBV12-4	TRBJ1-6	CASSLLGQGSPLHF
TRBV30	TRBJ2-5	CAWSVRRRQETQYF
TRBV21-1	NA	CASSKADHDADEQYF